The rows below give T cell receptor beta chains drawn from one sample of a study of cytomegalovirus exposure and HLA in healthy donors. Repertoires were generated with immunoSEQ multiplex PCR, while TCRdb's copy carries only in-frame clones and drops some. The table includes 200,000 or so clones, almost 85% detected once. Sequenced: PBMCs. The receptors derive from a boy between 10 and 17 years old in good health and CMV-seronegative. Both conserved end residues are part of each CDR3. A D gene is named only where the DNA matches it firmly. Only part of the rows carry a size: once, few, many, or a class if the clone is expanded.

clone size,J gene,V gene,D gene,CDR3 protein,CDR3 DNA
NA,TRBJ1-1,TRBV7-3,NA,CASSPDSVTEAFF,TGTGCCAGCAGCCCCGACAGTGTCACTGAAGCTTTCTTT
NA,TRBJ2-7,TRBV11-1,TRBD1,CASSLRRDRPRGVHF,TGTGCCAGCAGCTTGAGGAGGGACAGGCCCCGAGGGGTGCACTTC
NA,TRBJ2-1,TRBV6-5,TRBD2,CASFGRTSGYNEQFF,TGTGCCAGCTTTGGAAGGACTAGCGGGTACAATGAGCAGTTCTTC
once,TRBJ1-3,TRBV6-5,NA,CASRNSGLGNTIYF,TGTGCCAGCAGGAATTCAGGGCTTGGAAACACCATATATTTT
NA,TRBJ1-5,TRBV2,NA,CASTGSSGGNQPQHF,TGTGCCAGCACCGGGTCGTCAGGGGGCAATCAGCCCCAGCATTTT
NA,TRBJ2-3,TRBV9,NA,CASSATGHLTDTQYF,TGTGCCAGCAGTGCTACGGGACACCTCACAGATACGCAGTATTTT
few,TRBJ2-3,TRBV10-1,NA,CASSDGYGQQPRTDTQYF,TGCGCCAGCAGTGACGGATACGGACAGCAACCCCGCACAGATACGCAGTATTTT
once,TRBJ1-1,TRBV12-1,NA,CASSSRDRANTEAFF,TGTGCCAGCAGCTCCCGGGACAGGGCCAACACTGAAGCTTTCTTT
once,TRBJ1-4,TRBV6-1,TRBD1,CASSEGGGQGPKLFF,TGTGCCAGCAGTGAAGGGGGGGGACAGGGACCAAAACTGTTTTTT
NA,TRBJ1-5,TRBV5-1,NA,CASSFPLSRHDGNQPQHF,TGCGCCAGCAGCTTTCCTTTATCTAGGCATGATGGCAATCAGCCCCAGCATTTT
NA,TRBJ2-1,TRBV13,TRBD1,CASSLRQGRNNEQFF,TGTGCCAGCAGCTTACGACAGGGAAGGAACAATGAGCAGTTCTTC
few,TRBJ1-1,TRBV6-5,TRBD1,CASSGGRRGPSRF,TGTGCCAGCAGTGGGGGTCGCAGGGGGCCTTCCAGGTTT
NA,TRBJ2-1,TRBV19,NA,CASSIGLTYNEQFF,TGTGCCAGTAGTATTGGACTAACCTACAATGAGCAGTTCTTC
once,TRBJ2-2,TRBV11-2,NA,CASSLEVFGNGAGELFF,NA
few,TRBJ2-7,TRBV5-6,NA,CASSLVGGDYEQYF,TGTGCCAGCAGCTTGGTCGGCGGGGACTACGAGCAGTACTTC
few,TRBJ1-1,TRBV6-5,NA,CASSPGNTEAFF,TGTGCCAGCAGCCCAGGAAACACTGAAGCTTTCTTT
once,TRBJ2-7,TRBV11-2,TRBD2,CASSLHGASGRRNEQYF,TGTGCCAGCAGCCTTCATGGGGCTAGCGGAAGAAGAAACGAGCAGTACTTC
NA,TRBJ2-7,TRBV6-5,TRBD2,CASSYTGGAGTLHF,TGTGCCAGCAGTTACACGGGAGGGGCCGGAACCCTGCACTTC
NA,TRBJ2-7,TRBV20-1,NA,CSVAGYEQYF,TGCAGTGTCGCGGGGTACGAGCAGTACTTC
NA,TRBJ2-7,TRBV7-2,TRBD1,CASSRQGVAYEQYF,TGTGCCAGCAGCCGACAGGGGGTCGCCTACGAGCAGTACTTC
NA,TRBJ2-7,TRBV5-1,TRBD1,CASSLPGDRDRYEQYF,TGCGCCAGCAGCTTACCCGGGGACAGGGACCGCTACGAGCAGTACTTC
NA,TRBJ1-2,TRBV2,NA,CASLGGGSGGYTF,TGTGCCAGCCTGGGAGGGGGTTCCGGGGGCTACACCTTC
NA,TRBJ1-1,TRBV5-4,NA,CASSLAGSDTEAFF,TGTGCCAGCAGCTTGGCAGGGTCTGACACTGAAGCTTTCTTT
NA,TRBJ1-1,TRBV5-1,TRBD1,CASSRTGLGTEAFF,TGCGCCAGCAGCCGGACAGGGCTTGGGACTGAAGCTTTCTTT
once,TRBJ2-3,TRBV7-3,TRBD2,CASSRGGTTDTQYF,TGTGCCAGCAGCCGGGGGGGCACCACAGATACGCAGTATTTT
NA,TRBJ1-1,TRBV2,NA,CASTNEANAEAFF,TGTGCCAGCACTAACGAGGCTAACGCTGAAGCTTTCTTT
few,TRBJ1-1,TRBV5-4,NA,CASSTAGPTEAFF,TGTGCCAGCAGCACTGCGGGGCCCACTGAAGCTTTCTTT
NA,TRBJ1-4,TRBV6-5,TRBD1,CASSYGTGFEKLFF,TGTGCCAGCAGCTACGGGACAGGTTTTGAAAAACTGTTTTTT
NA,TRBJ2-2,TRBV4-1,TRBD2,CASSHGTSGGAGELFF,TGCGCCAGCAGCCATGGGACTAGCGGGGGGGCCGGGGAGCTGTTTTTT
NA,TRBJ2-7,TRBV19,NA,CASSIVTDSAYEQYF,TGTGCCAGTAGTATTGTGACCGACAGCGCCTACGAGCAGTACTTC
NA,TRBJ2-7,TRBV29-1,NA,CSVGETYYEQYF,TGCAGCGTTGGAGAGACATACTACGAGCAGTACTTC
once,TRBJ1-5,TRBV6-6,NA,CASSYSVRSNQPQHF,TGTGCCAGCAGTTACTCGGTCCGGAGCAATCAGCCCCAGCATTTT
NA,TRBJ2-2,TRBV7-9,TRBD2,CASSPSGGTNTGELFF,TGTGCCAGCAGCCCCAGCGGGGGGACTAACACCGGGGAGCTGTTTTTT
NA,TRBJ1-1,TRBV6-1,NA,CASSEAVQGWTEAFF,TGTGCCAGCAGTGAAGCAGTTCAGGGGTGGACTGAAGCTTTCTTT
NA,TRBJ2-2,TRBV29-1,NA,CSGGTGGTGELFF,TGCAGCGGGGGGACCGGGGGTACCGGGGAGCTGTTTTTT